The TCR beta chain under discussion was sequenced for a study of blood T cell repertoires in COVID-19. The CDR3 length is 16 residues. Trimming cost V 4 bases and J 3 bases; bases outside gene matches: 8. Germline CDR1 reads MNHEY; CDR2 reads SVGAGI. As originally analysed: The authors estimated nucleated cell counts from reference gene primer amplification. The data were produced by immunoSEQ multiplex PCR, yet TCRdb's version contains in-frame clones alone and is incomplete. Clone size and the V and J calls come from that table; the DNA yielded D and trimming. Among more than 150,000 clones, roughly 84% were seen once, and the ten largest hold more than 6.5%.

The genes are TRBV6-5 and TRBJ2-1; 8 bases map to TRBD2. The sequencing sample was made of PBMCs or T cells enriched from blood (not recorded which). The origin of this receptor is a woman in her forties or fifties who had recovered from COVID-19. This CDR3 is CASSSPLAGLYNEQFF. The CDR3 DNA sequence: TGTGCCAGCAGTTCCCCCCTAGCGGGCCTCTACAATGAGCAGTTCTTC.